The present T cell receptor beta chain was sequenced within a study of cytomegalovirus exposure and HLA in healthy donors. Study-wide results and caveats: In vitro work confirmed that three CMV-associated chains recognize CMV antigens. A list of 150 or so TCR beta chains associated with cytomegalovirus was given. V segments that were indistinguishable, TRBV6-2 and TRBV6-3 among them, were omitted from analysis. The classifier, whose performance was assessed in both the original and validation cohorts, reportedly diagnosed cytomegalovirus status with high specificity and sensitivity.

With regard to this clone: Its specificity is unknown. At one boundary the junction diverges from the germline segment, which might be a read error.

The V gene's germline CDR1 is WNHNN and CDR2 SYGVQD (reference sequence). This CDR3 is built from 13 residues. 60 Vbeta and 13 Jbeta primers were used in PCR. The assay was immunoSEQ multiplex PCR, and TCRdb's table has in-frame clones only and misses some. Of 150,000 or so clones in the sample, 70% to 90% were seen once. The sequenced sample was PBMCs. The receptor was derived from a man between 18 and 35 years old in good health and CMV-seropositive. J is TRBJ2-7 and V is TRBV10-1; D call uncertain. CDR3 in DNA: TGCGCCAGCAGTGACTGGGCGAATTACGAGCAGCACTTC. This sequence encodes CASSDWANYEQHF.